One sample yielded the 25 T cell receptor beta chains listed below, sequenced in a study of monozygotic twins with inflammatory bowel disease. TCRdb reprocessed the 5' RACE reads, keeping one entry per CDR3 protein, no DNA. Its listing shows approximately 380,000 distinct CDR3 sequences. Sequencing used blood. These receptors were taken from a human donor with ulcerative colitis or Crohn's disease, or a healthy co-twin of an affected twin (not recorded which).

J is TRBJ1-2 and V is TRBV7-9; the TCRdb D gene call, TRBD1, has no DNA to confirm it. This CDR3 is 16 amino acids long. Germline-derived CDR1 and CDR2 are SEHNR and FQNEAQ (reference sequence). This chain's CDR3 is CASSLVTGGTNYGYTF.

Here the CDR3 reads CASRDRGLGYNEQFF. J is TRBJ2-1 and V is TRBV25-1; without DNA, the TCRdb call of TRBD1 cannot be checked. The CDR3 loop spans 15 amino acids. From germline, CDR1 is MGHDK and CDR2 SYGVNS.

The CDR3 protein is CASSHADRGYVNTEAFF. The chain links TRBV6-2 or TRBV6-3 to TRBJ1-1; lacking DNA, the TRBD1 call made by TCRdb goes unchecked. The CDR3 length is 17 residues. Germline CDR1 is MNHEY and CDR2 is SVGEGT.

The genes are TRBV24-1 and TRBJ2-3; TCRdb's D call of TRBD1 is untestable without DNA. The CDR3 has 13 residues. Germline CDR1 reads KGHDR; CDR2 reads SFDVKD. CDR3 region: CATSDPDRDTQYF.

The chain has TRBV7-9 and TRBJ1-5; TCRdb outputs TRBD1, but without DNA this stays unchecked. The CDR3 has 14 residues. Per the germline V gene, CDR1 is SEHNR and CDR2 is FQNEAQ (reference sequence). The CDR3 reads CASSWDALNQPQHF.

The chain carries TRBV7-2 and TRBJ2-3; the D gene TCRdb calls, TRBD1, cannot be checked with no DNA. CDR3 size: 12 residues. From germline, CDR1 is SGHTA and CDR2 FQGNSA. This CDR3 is CAGGGATDTQYF.

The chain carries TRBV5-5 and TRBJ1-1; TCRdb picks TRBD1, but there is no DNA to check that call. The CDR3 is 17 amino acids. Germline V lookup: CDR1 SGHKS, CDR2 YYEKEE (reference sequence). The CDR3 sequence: CASSLDVRGLTYTEAFF.

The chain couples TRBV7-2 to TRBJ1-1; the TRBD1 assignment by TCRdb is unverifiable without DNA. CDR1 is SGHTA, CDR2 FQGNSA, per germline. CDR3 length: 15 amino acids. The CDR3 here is CASSFQGTGNTEAFF.

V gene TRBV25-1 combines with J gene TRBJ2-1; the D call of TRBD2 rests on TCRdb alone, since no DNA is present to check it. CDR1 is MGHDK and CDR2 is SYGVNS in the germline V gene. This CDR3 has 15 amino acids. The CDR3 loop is CASSGPSGTRIEQFF. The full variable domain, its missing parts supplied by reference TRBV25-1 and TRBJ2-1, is EADIYQTPRYLVIGTGKKITLECSQTMGHDKMYWYQQDPGMELHLIHYSYGVNSTEKGDLSSESTVSRIRTEHFPLTLESARPSHTSQYLCASSGPSGTRIEQFFGPGTRLTVL.

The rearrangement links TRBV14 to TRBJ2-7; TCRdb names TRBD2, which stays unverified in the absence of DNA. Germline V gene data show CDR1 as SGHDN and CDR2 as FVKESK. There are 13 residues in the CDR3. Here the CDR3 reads CATQGTASYEQYF. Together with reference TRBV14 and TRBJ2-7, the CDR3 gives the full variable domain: EAGVTQFPSHSVIEKGQTVTLRCDPISGHDNLYWYRRVMGKEIKFLLHFVKESKQDESGMPNNRFLAERTGGTYSTLKVQPAELEDSGVYFCATQGTASYEQYFGPGTRLTVT.

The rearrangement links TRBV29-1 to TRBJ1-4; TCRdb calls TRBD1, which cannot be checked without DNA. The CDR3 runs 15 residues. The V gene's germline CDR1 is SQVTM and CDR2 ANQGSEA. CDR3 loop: CSVEGGTGGNEKLFF.

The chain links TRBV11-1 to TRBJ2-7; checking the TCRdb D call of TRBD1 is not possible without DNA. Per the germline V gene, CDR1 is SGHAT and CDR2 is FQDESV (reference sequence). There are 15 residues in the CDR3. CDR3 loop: CASSLVVTGVYEQYF.

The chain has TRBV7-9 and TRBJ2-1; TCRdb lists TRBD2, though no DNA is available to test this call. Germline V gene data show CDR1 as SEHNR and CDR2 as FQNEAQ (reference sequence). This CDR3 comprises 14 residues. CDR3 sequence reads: CASTGGRHINEQFF.

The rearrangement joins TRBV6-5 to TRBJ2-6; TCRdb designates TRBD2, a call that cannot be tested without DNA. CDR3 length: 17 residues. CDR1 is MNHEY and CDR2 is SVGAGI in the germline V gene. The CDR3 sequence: CASSYSRGLSGANVLTF.

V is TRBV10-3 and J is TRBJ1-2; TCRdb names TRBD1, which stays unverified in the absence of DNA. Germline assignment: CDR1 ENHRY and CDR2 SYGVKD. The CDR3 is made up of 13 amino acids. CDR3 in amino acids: CAISTDRGNGYTF.

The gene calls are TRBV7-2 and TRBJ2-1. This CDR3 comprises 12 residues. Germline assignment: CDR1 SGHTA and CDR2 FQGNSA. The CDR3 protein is CASSLAFGEQFF.

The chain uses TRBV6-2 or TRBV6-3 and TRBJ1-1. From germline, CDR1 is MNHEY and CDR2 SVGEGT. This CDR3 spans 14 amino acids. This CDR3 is CASSYAGYAAEAFF.

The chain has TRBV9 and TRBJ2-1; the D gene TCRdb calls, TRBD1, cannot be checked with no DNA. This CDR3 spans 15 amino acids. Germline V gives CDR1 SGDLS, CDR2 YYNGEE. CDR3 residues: CASSNTGTGYNEQFF.

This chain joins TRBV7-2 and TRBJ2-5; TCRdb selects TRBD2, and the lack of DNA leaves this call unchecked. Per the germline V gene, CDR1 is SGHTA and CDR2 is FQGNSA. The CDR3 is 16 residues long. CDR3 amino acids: CASSAAGGRSGETQYF.

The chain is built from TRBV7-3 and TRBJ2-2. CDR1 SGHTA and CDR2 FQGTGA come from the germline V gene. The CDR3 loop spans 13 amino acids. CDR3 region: CASSSITAGELFF.

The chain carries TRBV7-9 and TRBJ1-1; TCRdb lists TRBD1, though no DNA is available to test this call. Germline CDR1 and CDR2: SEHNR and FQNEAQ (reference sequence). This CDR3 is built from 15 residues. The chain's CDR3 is CASSLPNRGNTEAFF.

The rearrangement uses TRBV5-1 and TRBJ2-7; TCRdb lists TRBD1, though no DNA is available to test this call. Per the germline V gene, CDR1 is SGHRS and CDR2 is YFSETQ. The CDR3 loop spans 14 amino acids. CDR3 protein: CASSLEGRGYEQYF.

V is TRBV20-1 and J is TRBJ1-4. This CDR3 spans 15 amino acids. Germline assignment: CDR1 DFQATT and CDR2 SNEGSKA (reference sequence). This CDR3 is CSARRDLVGNEKLFF.

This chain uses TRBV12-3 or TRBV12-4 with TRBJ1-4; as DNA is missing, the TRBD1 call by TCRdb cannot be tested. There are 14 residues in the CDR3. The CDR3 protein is CASSSVQGREKLFF.

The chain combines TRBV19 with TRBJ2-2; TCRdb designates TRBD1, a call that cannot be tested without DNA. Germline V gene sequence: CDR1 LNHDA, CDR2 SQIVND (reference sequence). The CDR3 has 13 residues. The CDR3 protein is CASSNQGSGELFF. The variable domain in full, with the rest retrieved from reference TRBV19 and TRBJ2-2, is DGGITQSPKYLFRKEGQNVTLSCEQNLNHDAMYWYRQDPGQGLRLIYYSQIVNDFQKGDIAEGYSVSREKKESFPLTVTSAQKNPTAFYLCASSNQGSGELFFGEGSRLTVL.